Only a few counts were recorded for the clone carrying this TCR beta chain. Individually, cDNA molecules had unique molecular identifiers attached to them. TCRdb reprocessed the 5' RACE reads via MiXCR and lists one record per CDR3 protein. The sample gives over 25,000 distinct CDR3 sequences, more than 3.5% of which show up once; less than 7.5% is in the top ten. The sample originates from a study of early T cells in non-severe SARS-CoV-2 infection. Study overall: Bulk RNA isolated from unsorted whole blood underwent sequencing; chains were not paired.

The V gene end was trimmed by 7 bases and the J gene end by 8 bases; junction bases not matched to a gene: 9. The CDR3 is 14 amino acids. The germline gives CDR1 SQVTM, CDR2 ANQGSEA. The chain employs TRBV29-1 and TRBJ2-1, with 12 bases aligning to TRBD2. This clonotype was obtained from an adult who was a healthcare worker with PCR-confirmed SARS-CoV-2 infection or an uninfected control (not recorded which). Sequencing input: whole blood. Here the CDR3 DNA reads TGCAGCGGGATGACTAGCGGGAGATGGTATGAGCAGTTCTTC. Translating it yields CSGMTSGRWYEQFF.